This is a list of T cell receptor beta chains from one sample in a study of blood T cells in healthy people across ages. From the 5' RACE reads, TCRdb called clonotypes with MiXCR, one entry per CDR3 protein. The table records 750,000 to 850,000 distinct CDR3 sequences, more than 20% of them present only once. Another study also made use of these data, one on T cells of mothers and their children.

Sequencing was done on a sample of blood. Receptors originate from a boy younger than 18 in good health. The CDR3 runs from the conserved cysteine through the conserved F or W. D genes are given only for firm matches. Clone size is given for some rows only: seen once, a few or many times, or a class if the clone is expanded.

v_gene	j_gene	d_gene	abundance	CDR3aa	CDR3nt
TRBV7-2	TRBJ1-2	NA	NA	CASSLAVGKGGYTF	TGTGCCAGCAGCTTAGCGGTAGGGAAAGGAGGCTACACCTTC
TRBV29-1	TRBJ1-2	NA	few	CSVEDSLGAGYTF	TGCAGCGTTGAAGATTCCCTGGGTGCTGGCTACACCTTC
TRBV7-9	TRBJ2-1	NA	many	CASSSGGNYNEQFF	TGTGCCAGCAGCTCCGGGGGAAACTACAATGAGCAGTTCTTC
TRBV7-3	TRBJ2-5	NA	many	CASSLGGGNEQYF	TGTGCCAGCAGCTTAGGTGGGGGAAATGAGCAGTACTTC
TRBV4-3	TRBJ1-1	NA	few	CASSQDTREVTVNTEAFF	TGCGCCAGCAGCCAAGATACGCGGGAAGTAACGGTGAACACTGAAGCTTTCTTT
TRBV14	TRBJ1-2	NA	NA	CASSQYRVYGYTF	TGTGCCAGCAGCCAATACAGGGTTTATGGCTACACCTTC
TRBV20-1	TRBJ2-7	NA	few	CSARGRDTSYEQYF	TGCAGTGCTAGAGGCCGGGACACCTCCTACGAGCAGTACTTC
TRBV4-3	TRBJ2-1	NA	few	CASSQDRDTPYNEQFF	TGCGCCAGCAGCCAGGACCGGGACACTCCTTACAATGAGCAGTTCTTC
TRBV7-2	TRBJ2-5	NA	NA	CASSLSSVQETRYF	TGTGCCAGCAGCTTAAGCTCGGTCCAAGAGACCCGGTACTTC
TRBV7-8	TRBJ1-4	NA	few	CASSLELRATNEKLFF	TGTGCCAGCAGCTTAGAACTCAGAGCAACTAATGAAAAACTGTTTTTT
TRBV15	TRBJ2-3	TRBD1	few	CATGGQGQSIDTQYF	TGTGCCACCGGGGGACAGGGTCAAAGTATAGATACGCAGTATTTT
TRBV5-1	TRBJ2-7	TRBD1	few	CANSPDRGLYEQYF	TGCGCCAACAGCCCGGACAGGGGCCTCTACGAGCAGTACTTC
TRBV7-9	TRBJ1-6	NA	few	CASSLGTHRSPGSPLHF	TGTGCCAGCAGCTTAGGGACACACCGATCCCCGGGCTCACCCCTCCACTTT
TRBV29-1	TRBJ2-1	NA	NA	CSVTDYNEQFF	TGCAGCGTCACGGATTACAATGAGCAGTTCTTC
TRBV7-2	TRBJ2-1	NA	NA	CASSLGWGAYNEQFF	TGTGCCAGCAGCTTAGGGTGGGGGGCCTACAATGAGCAGTTCTTC
TRBV5-1	TRBJ2-5	TRBD2	few	CASTLWSGRLAQYF	TGCGCCAGCACCCTATGGAGCGGGAGGTTGGCCCAGTACTTC
TRBV5-1	TRBJ2-3	TRBD1	few	CASSLALTGGSTDTQYF	TGCGCCAGCAGCTTGGCCCTGACAGGGGGGAGCACAGATACGCAGTATTTT
TRBV20-1	TRBJ2-5	TRBD2	once	CSAPRSASGRIQETQYF	TGCAGTGCCCCGAGGAGCGCTAGCGGGAGAATACAAGAGACCCAGTACTTC
TRBV5-1	TRBJ2-1	TRBD2	NA	CASSVELAGGREQFF	TGCGCCAGCAGCGTGGAGCTAGCGGGAGGGCGCGAGCAGTTCTTC
TRBV3-1	TRBJ2-7	TRBD2	few	CASSPSSGGLYEQYF	TGTGCCAGCAGCCCCTCGAGCGGGGGCCTCTACGAGCAGTACTTC
TRBV29-1	TRBJ1-1	NA	NA	CSAGGETNTEAFF	TGCAGCGCTGGGGGGGAAACGAACACTGAAGCTTTCTTT
TRBV11-1	TRBJ2-5	TRBD2	NA	CASSQTAGETQYF	TGTGCCAGCAGCCAGACAGCGGGGGAGACCCAGTACTTC
TRBV24-1	TRBJ2-1	NA	few	CATSGSQGWAYNEQFF	TGTGCCACCAGTGGGTCCCAGGGATGGGCCTACAATGAGCAGTTCTTC